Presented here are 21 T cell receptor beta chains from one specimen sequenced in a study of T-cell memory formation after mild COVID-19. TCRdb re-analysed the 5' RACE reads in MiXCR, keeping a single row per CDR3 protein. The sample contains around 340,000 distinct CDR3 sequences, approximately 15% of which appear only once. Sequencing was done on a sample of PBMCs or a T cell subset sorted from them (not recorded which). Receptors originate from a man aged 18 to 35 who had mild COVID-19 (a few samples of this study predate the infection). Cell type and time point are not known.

CDR3: CASSLYPPATGELGNEQFF. For the CDR3, the DNA is TGTGCCAGCAGCTTATATCCCCCTGCCACAGGGGAGTTAGGCAATGAGCAGTTCTTC. The rearrangement joins TRBV7-3 to TRBJ2-1; TRBD1 matches at 7 bases. This CDR3 has 19 amino acids. Germline V lookup: CDR1 SGHTA, CDR2 FQGTGA. V shed 2 bases, J shed 6 bases, and the junction held 19 bases outside the gene matches.

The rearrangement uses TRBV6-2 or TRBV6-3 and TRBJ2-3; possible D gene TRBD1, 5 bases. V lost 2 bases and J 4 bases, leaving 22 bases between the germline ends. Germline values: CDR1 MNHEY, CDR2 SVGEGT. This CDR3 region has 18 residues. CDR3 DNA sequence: TGTGCCAGCAGTTACCCCTCCGGGTTCCTAAAGGGGCCAGATACGCAGTATTTT. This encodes CASSYPSGFLKGPDTQYF.

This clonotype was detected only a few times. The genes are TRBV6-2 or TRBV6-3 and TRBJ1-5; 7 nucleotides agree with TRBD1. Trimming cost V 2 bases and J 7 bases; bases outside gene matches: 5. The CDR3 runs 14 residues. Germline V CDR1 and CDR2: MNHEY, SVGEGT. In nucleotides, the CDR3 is TGTGCCAGCAGTTACCCAGGGGGAGGGCAGCCCCAGCATTTT. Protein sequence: CASSYPGGGQPQHF.

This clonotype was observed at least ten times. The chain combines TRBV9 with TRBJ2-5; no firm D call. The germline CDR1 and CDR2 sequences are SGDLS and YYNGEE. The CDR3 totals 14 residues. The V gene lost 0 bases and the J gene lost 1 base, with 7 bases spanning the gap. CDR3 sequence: CASSVDGSQETQYF. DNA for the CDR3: TGTGCCAGCAGCGTAGATGGGTCCCAAGAGACCCAGTACTTC. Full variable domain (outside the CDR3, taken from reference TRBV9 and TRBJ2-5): DSGVTQTPKHLITATGQRVTLRCSPRSGDLSVYWYQQSLDQGLQFLIQYYNGEERAKGNILERFSAQQFPDLHSELNLSSLELGDSALYFCASSVDGSQETQYFGPGTRLLVL.

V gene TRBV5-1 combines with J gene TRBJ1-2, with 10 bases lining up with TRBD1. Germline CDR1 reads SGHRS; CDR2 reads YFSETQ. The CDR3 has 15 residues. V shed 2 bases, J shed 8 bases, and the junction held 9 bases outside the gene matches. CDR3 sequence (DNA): TGCGCCAGCAGCTTCCCCGACAGGGGGCTGGAAGGCTACACCTTC. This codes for CASSFPDRGLEGYTF. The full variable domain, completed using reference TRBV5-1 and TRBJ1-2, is KAGVTQTPRYLIKTRGQQVTLSCSPISGHRSVSWYQQTPGQGLQFLFEYFSETQRNKGNFPGRFSGRQFSNSRSEMNVSTLELGDSALYLCASSFPDRGLEGYTFGSGTRLTVV.

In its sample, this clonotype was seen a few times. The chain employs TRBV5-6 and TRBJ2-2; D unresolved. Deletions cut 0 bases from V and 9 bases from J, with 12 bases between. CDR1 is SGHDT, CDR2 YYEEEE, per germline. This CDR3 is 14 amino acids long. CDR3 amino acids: CASSLGRRAWELFF. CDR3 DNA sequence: TGTGCCAGCAGCTTGGGCCGGAGAGCCTGGGAGCTGTTTTTT.

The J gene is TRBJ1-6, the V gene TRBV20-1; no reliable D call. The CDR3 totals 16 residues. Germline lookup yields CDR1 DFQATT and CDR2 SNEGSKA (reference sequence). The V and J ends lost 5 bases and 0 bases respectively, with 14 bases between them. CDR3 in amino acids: CSASQRPSSYNSPLHF. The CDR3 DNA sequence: TGCAGTGCTTCTCAGAGACCGAGCTCCTATAATTCACCCCTCCACTTT.

The CDR3: CASSQVGPGGQQETQYF. The CDR3 DNA sequence: TGCGCCAGCAGCCAAGTCGGGCCGGGGGGCCAACAAGAGACCCAGTACTTC. The chain couples TRBV4-1 to TRBJ2-5; perhaps TRBD2 as D (7 bases). Trimming took off 1 base at V and 2 bases at J, with 17 bases between the two ends. The CDR3 length is 17 residues. Germline-derived CDR1 and CDR2 are MGHRA and YSYEKL.

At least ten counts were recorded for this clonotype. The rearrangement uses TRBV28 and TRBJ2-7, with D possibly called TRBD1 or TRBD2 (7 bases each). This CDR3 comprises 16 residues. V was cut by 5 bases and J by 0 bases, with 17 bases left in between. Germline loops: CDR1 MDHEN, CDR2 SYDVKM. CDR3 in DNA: TGTGCCAGCAGTCCAGGGGGGGGGGACGGCTCCTACGAGCAGTACGTC. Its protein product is CASSPGGGDGSYEQYV.

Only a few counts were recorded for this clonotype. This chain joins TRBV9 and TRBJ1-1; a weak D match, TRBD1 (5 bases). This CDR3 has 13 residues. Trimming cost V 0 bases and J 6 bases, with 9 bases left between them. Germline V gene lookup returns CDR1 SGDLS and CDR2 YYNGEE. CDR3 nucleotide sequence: TGTGCCAGCAGCGTAGCGGGGGAGGCTGAAGCTTTCTTT. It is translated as CASSVAGEAEAFF.

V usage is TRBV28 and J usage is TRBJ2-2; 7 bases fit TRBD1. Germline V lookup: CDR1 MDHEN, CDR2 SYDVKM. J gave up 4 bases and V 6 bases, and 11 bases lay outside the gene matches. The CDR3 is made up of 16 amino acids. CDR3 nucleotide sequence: TGTGCCAGCAGGGCCCCGACAGGGAGCGTCACCGGGGAGCTGTTTTTT. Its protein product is CASRAPTGSVTGELFF.

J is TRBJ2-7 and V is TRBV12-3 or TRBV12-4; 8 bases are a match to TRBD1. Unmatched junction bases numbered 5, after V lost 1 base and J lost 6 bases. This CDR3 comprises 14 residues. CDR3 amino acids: CASSLGDRPFEQYF. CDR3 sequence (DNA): TGTGCCAGCAGTTTAGGGGACAGGCCCTTCGAGCAGTACTTC.

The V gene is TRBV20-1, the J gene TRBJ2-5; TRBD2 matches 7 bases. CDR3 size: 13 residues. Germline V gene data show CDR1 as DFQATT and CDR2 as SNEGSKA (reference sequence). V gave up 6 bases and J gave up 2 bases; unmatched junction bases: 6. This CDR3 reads CSAGRGDQETQYF. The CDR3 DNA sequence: TGCAGTGCGGGTCGGGGGGATCAAGAGACCCAGTACTTC.

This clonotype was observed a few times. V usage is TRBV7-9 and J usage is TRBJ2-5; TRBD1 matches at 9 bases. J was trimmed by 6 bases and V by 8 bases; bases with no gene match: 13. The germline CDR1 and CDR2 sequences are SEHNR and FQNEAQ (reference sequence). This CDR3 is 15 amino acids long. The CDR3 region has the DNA TGTGCCAGCCTGGGGTACAGGGGGCGAGGAAAGACCCAGTACTTC. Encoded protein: CASLGYRGRGKTQYF.

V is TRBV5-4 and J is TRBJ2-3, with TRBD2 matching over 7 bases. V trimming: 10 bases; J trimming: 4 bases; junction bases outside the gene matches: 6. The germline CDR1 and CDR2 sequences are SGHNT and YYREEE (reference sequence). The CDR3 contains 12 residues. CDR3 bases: TGTGCCGGAGGGACTAAGGCAGATACGCAGTATTTT. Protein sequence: CAGGTKADTQYF.

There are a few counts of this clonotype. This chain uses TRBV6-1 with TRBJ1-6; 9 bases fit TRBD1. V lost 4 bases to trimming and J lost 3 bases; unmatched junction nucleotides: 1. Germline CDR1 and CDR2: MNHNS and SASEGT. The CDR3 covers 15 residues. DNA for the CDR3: TGTGCCAGCAGTGGGACAGGGGACTATAATTCACCCCTCCACTTT. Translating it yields CASSGTGDYNSPLHF.

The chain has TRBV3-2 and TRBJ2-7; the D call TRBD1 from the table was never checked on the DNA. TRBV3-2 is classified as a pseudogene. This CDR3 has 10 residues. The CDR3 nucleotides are TGTGCCAGGCTAAAGGGACAGCAGTACGTC. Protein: CARLKGQQYV.

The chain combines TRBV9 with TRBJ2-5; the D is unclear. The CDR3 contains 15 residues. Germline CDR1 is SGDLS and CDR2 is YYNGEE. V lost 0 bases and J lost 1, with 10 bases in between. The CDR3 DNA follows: TGTGCCAGCAGCGTAGGTATTCTCCCCCAAGAGACCCAGTACTTC. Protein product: CASSVGILPQETQYF.

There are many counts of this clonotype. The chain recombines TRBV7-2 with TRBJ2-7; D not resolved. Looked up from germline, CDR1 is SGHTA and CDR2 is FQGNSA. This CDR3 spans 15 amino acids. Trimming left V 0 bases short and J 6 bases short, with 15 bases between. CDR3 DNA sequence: TGTGCCAGCAGCTTAGCGGTCCTAAGGGCCTGCGAGCAGTACTTC. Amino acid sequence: CASSLAVLRACEQYF.

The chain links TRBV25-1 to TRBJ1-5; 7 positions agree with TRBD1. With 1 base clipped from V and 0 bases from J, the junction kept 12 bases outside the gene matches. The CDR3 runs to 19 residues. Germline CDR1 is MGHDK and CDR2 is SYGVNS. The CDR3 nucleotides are TGTGCCAGCAGTGAATTATCTCGACAGGGAGCTATTAGCAATCAGCCCCAGCATTTT. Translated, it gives CASSELSRQGAISNQPQHF.

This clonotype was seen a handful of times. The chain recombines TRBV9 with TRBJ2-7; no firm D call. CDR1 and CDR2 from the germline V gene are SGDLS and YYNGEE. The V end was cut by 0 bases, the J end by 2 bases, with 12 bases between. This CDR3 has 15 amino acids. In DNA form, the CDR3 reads TGTGCCAGCAGCGTAGGGGTCGGCTGGGCCTACGAGCAGTACTTC. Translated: CASSVGVGWAYEQYF.